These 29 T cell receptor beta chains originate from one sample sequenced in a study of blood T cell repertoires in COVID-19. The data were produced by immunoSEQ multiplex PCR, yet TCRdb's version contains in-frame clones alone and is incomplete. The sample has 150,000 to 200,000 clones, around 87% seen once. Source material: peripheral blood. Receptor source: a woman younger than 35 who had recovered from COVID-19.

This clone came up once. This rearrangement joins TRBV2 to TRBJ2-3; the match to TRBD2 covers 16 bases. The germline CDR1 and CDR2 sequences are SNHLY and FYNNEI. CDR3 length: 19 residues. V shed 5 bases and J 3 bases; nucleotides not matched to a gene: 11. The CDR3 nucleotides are TGTGCCAGCAGTCCCGGGACTAGCGGGAGGGATACAAAAACAGATACGCAGTATTTT. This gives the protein CASSPGTSGRDTKTDTQYF. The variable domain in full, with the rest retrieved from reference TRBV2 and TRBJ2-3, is EPEVTQTPSHQVTQMGQEVILRCVPISNHLYFYWYRQILGQKVEFLVSFYNNEISEKSEIFDDQFSVERPDGSNFTLKIRSTKLEDSAMYFCASSPGTSGRDTKTDTQYFGPGTRLTVL.

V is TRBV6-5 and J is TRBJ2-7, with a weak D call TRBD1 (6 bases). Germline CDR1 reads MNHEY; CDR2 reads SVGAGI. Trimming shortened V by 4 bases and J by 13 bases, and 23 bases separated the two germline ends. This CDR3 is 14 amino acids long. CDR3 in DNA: TGTGCCAGCAGTTCCGGGACAACAGTGAGTTTACAATACTTC. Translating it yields CASSSGTTVSLQYF.

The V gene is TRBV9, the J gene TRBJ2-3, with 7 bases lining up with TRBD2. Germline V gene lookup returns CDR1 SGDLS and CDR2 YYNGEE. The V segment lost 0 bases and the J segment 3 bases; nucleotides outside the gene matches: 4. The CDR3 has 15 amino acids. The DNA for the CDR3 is TGTGCCAGCAGCGTAGGACTAGCAACTACAGATACGCAGTATTTT. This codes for CASSVGLATTDTQYF.

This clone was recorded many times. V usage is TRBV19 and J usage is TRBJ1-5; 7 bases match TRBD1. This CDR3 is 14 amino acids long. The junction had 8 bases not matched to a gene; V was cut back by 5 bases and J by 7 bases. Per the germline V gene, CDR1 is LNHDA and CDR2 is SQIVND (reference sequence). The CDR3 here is CASSEQGNWQPQHF. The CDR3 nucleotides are TGTGCCAGTAGTGAACAGGGGAACTGGCAGCCCCAGCATTTT.

The DNA for the CDR3 is TGTGCCAGCAGCCAAGGGCAGTGGTATGAGCAGTACGTC. Amino acid sequence: CASSQGQWYEQYV. This chain links TRBV3-1 (or the pseudogene TRBV3-2) with TRBJ2-7, with D unresolved. This CDR3 is 13 amino acids long. V was shortened by 1 base and J by 7 bases, with 11 bases between the two germline ends. In germline, CDR1 is LGHDT, CDR2 YNNKEL (reference sequence).

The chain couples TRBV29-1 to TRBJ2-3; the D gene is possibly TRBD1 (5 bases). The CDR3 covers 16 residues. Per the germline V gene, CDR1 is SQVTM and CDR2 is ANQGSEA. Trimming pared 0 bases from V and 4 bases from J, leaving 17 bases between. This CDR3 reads CSVEDWRDSAADTQYF. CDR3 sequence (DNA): TGCAGCGTTGAAGATTGGCGCGACAGTGCAGCAGATACGCAGTATTTT.

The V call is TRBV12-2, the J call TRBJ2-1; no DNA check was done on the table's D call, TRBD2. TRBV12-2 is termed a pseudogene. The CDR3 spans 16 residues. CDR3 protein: CAIDPGTSDSYNEQFF. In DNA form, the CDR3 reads TGTGCCATTGATCCCGGGACTAGCGACTCCTACAATGAGCAGTTCTTC.

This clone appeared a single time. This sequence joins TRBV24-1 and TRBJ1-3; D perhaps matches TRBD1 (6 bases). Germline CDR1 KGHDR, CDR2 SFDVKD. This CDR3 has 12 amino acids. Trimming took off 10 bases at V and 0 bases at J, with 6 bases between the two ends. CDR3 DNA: TGTGCCACAGGGGGCTCTGGAAACACCATATATTTT. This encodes CATGGSGNTIYF.

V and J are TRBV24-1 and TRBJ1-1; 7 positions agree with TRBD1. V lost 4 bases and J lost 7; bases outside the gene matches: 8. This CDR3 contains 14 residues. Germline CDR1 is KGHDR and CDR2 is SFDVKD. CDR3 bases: TGTGCCACCAGTGACCGTCGACAGGGAAATGAAGCTTTCTTT. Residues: CATSDRRQGNEAFF.

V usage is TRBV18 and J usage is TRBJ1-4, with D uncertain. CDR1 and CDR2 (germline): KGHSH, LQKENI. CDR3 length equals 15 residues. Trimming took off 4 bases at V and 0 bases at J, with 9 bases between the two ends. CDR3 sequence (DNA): TGTGCCAGCTCACTTTACTCTGCAACTAATGAAAAACTGTTTTTT. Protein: CASSLYSATNEKLFF.

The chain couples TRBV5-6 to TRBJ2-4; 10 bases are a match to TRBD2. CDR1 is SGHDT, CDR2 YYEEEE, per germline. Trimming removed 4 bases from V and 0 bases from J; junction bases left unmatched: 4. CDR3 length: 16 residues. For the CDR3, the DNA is TGTGCCAGCAGCCACTGGACTAGCGGAGCCAAAAACATTCAGTACTTC. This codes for CASSHWTSGAKNIQYF.

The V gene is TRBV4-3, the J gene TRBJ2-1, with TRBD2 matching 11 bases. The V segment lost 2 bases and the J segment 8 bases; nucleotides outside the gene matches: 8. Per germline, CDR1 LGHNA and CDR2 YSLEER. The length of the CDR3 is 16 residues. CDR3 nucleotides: TGCGCCAGCAGCCAAAATAGCGGGAGGGCCGGGCATGAGCAGTTCTTC. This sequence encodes CASSQNSGRAGHEQFF.

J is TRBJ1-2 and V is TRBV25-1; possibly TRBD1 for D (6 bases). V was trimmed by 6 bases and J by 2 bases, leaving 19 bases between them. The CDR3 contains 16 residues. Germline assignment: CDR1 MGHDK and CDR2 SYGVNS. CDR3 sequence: CASSPSLGAWNYGYTF. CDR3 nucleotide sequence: TGTGCCAGCAGCCCTTCGTTGGGGGCGTGGAACTATGGCTACACCTTC.

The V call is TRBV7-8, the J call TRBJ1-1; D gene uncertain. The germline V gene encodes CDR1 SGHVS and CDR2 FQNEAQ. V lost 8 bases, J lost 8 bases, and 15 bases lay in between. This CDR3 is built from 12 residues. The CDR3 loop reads CASHAASTEAFF. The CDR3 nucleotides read TGTGCCAGCCACGCGGCGAGTACGGAAGCTTTCTTT.

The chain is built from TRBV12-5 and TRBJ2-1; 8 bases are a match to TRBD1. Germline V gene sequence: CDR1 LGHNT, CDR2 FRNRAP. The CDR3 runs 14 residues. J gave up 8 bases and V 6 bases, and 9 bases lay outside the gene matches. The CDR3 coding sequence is TGTGCTAGTGGCCCGACAGGGGTATGGGATGAGCAGTTCTTC. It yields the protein CASGPTGVWDEQFF.

The CDR3 DNA reads TGTGCCAGCAGCCCGAGTCCCCAGCGGAGCGGCGGGGAGCTGTTTTTT. It is translated as CASSPSPQRSGGELFF. This chain joins TRBV7-2 and TRBJ2-2, with D possibly matching TRBD2 (5 bases). Looked up from germline, CDR1 is SGHTA and CDR2 is FQGNSA. The ends were cut back, 5 bases at V and 7 bases at J, with 20 bases in the middle. The CDR3 length is 16 residues.

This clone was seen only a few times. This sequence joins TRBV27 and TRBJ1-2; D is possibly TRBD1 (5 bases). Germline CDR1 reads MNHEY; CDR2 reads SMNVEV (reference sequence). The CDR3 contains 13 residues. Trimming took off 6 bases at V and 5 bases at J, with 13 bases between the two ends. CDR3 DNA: TGTGCCAGCAGCCCCGGAGGGACGTATGGCTACACCTTC. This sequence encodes CASSPGGTYGYTF.

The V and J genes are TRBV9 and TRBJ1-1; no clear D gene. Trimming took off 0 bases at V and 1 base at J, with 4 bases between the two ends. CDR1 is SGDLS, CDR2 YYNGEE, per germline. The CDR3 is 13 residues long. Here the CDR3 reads CASSVAGNTEAFF. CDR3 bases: TGTGCCAGCAGCGTAGCAGGGAACACTGAAGCTTTCTTT.

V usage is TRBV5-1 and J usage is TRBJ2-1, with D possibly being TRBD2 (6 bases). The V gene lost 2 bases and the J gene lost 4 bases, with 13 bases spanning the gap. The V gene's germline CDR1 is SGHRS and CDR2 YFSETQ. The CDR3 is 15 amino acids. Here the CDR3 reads CASSFREEAYNEQFF. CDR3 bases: TGCGCCAGCAGCTTCAGGGAGGAGGCTTACAATGAGCAGTTCTTC.

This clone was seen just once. This CDR3 reads CASSQDYQRGAAYEQYF. Written as DNA, the CDR3 is TGTGCCAGCAGCCAAGACTACCAGCGGGGGGCCGCCTACGAGCAGTACTTC. This chain uses TRBV14 with TRBJ2-7; 9 bases map to TRBD2. V trimming: 0 bases; J trimming: 2 bases; junction bases outside the gene matches: 8. The CDR3 totals 17 residues. Germline V lookup: CDR1 SGHDN, CDR2 FVKESK.

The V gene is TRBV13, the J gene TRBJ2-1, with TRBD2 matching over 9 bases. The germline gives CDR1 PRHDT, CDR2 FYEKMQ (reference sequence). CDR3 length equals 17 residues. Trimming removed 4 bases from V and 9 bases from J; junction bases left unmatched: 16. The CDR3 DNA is TGTGCCAGCAGCTACTACGCTTGGGCGGGAGGGAGTGGTGAGCAGTTCTTC. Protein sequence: CASSYYAWAGGSGEQFF.

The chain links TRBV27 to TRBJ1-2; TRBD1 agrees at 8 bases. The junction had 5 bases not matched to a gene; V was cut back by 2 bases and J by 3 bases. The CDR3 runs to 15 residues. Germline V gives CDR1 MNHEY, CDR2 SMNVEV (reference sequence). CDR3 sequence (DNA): TGTGCCAGCAGTTTACGGACAGGGAAAGACTATGGCTACACCTTC. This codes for CASSLRTGKDYGYTF.

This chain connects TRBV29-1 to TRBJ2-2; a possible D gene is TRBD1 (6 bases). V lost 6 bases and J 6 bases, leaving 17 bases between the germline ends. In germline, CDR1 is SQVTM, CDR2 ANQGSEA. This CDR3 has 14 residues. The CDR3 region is CSVQGAGDAGELFF. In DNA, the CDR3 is TGCAGCGTACAAGGGGCAGGGGACGCCGGGGAGCTGTTTTTT.

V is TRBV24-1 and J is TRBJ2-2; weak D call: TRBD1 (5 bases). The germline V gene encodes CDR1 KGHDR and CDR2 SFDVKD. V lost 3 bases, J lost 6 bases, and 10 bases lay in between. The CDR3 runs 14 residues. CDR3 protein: CATSDIGDSGELFF. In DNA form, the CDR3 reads TGTGCCACCAGTGATATAGGGGATTCCGGGGAGCTGTTTTTT.

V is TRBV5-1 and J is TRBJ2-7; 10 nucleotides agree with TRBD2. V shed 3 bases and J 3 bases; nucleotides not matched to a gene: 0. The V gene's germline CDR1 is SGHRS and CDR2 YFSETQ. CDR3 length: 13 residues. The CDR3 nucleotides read TGCGCCAGCAGCTGGACTAGCGGCTACGAGCAGTACTTC. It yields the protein CASSWTSGYEQYF.

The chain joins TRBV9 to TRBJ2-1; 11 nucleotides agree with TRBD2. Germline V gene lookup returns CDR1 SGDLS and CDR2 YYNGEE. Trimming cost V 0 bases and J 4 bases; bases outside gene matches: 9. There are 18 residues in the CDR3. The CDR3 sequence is CASSVAVLGTSGYNEQFF. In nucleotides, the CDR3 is TGTGCCAGCAGCGTAGCAGTCCTAGGGACTAGCGGTTACAATGAGCAGTTCTTC.

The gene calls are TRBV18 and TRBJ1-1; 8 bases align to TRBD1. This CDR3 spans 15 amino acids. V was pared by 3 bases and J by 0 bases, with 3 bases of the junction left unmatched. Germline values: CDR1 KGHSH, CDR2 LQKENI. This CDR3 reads CASSPGQAMNTEAFF. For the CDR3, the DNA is TGTGCCAGCTCACCGGGACAGGCCATGAACACTGAAGCTTTCTTT.

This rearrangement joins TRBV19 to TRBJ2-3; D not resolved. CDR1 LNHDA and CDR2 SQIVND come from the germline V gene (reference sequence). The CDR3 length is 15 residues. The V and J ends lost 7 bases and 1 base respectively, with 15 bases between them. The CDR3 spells CASTPARLRTDTQYF. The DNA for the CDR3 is TGTGCCAGTACCCCAGCGAGGCTACGCACAGATACGCAGTATTTT.

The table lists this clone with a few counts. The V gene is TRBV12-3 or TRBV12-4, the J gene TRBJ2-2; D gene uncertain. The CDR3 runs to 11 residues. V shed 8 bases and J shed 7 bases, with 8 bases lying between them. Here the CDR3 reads CASSFGGELFF. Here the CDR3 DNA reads TGTGCCAGCTCATTCGGCGGGGAGCTGTTTTTT.